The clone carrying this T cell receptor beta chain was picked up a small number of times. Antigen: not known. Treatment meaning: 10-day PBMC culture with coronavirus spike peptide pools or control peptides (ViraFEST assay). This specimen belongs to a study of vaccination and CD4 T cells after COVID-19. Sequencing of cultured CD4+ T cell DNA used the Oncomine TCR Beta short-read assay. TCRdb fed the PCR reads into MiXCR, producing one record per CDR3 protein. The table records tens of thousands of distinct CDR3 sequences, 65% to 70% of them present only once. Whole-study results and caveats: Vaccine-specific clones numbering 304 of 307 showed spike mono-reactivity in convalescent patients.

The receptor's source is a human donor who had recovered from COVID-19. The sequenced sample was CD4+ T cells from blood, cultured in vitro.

The CDR3 sequence: CSATSPEPPQPQHF. For the CDR3, the DNA is TGCAGTGCTACTTCACCAGAACCTCCCCAGCCCCAGCATTTT. This chain links TRBV20-1 with TRBJ1-5, with D unclear. The CDR3 spans 14 residues. CDR1 is DFQATT, CDR2 SNEGSKA, per germline (reference sequence). V gave up 4 bases and J gave up 7 bases, with 17 bases separating them.